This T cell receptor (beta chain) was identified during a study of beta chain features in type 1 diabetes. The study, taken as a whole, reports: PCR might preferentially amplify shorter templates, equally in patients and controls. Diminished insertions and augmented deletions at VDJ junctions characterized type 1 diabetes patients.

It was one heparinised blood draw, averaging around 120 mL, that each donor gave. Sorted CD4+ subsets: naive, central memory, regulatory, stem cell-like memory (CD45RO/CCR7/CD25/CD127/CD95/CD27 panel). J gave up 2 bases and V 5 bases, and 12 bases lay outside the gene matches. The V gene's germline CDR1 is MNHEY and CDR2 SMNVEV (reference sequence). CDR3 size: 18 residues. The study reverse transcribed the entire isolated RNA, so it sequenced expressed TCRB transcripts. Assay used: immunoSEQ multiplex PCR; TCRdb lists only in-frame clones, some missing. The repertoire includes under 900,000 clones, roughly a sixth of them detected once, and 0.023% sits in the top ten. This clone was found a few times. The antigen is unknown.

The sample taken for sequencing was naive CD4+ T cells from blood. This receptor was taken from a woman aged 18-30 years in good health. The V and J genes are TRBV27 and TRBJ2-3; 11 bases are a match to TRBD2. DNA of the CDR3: TGTGCCAGCAGTCCATTGACCGGGACTAGCGGCCCCACAGATACGCAGTATTTT. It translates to CASSPLTGTSGPTDTQYF.